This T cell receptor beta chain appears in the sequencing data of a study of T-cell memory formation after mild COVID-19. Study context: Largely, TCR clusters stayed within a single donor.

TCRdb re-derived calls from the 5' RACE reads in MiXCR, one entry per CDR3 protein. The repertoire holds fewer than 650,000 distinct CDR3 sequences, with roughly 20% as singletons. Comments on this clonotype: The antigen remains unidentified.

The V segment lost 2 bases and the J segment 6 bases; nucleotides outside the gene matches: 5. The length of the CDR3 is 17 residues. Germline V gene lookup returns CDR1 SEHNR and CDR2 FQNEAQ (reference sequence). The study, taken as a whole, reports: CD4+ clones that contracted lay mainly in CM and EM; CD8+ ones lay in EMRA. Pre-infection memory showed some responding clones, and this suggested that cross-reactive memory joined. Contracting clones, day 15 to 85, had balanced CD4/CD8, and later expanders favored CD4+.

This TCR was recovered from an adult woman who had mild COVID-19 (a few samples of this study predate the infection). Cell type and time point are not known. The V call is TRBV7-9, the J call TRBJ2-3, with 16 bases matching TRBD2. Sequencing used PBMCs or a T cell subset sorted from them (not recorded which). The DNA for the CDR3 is TGTGCCAGCAGCTTAACGGGACTAGCGGGAGGGCCTGATACGCAGTATTTT. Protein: CASSLTGLAGGPDTQYF.